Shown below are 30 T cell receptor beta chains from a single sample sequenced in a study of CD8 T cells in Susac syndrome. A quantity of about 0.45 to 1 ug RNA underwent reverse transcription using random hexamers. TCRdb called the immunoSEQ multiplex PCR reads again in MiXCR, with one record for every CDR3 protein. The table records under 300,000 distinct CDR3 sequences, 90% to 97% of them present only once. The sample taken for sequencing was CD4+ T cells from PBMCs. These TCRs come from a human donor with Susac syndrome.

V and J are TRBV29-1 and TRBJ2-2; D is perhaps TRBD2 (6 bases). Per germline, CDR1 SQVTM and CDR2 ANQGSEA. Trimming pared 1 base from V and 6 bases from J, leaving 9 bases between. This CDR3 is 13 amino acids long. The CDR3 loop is CSVEGWRAGELFF. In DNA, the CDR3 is TGCAGCGTTGAAGGGTGGAGGGCCGGGGAGCTGTTTTTT.

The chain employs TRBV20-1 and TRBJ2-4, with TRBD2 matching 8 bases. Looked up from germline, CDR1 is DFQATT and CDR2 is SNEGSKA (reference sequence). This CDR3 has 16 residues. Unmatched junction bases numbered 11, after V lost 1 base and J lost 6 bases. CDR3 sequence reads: CSARVRGGRAVNIQYF. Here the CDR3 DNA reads TGCAGTGCTAGAGTCCGGGGGGGGAGGGCCGTAAACATTCAGTACTTC.

CDR3 bases: TGTGCCAGCAGCCCACGGGACAGCCTGTCCTACAATGAGCAGTTCTTC. Protein sequence: CASSPRDSLSYNEQFF. The chain has TRBV9 and TRBJ2-1; the match to TRBD1 covers 7 bases. J gave up 1 base and V 4 bases, and 8 bases lay outside the gene matches. CDR1 and CDR2 (germline): SGDLS, YYNGEE. There are 16 residues in the CDR3.

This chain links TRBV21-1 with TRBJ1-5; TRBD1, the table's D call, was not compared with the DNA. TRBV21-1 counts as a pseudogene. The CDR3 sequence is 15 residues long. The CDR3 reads CAIGGAGAQDQPQHF. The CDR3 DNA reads TGTGCCATCGGGGGGGCAGGGGCACAGGATCAGCCCCAGCATTTT.

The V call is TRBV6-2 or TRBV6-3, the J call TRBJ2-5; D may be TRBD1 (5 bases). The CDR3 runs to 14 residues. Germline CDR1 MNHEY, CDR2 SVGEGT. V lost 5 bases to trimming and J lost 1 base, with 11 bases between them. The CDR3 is CASSVVRGQETQYF. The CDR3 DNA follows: TGTGCCAGCAGTGTGGTAAGGGGCCAAGAGACCCAGTACTTC.

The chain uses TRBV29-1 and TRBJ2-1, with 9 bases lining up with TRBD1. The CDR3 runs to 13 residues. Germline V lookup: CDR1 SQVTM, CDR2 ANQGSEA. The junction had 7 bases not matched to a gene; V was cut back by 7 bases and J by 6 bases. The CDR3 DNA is TGCAGCGCCCGGGGACAGGGCATCAATGAGCAGTTCTTC. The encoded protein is CSARGQGINEQFF.

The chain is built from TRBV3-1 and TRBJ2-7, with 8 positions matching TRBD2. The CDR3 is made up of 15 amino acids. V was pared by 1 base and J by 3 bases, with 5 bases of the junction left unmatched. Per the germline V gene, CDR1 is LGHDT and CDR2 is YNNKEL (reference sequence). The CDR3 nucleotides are TGTGCCAGCAGCCAAGGTCCGGGAGGGTTCTACGAGCAGTACTTC. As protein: CASSQGPGGFYEQYF.

CDR3 sequence: CATSRGGPRETQYF. In DNA, the CDR3 is TGTGCCACCAGCAGAGGAGGGCCGCGAGAGACCCAGTACTTC. The chain links TRBV15 to TRBJ2-5; tentatively, D is TRBD2 (5 bases). CDR3 size: 14 residues. The V end lost 1 base, the J end lost 4 bases, and 10 bases lay between the germline ends. In germline, CDR1 is LNHNV, CDR2 YYDKDF (reference sequence). The entire variable domain, with the rest obtained from reference TRBV15 and TRBJ2-5, is as follows: DAMVIQNPRYQVTQFGKPVTLSCSQTLNHNVMYWYQQKSSQAPKLLFHYYDKDFNNEADTPDNFQSRRPNTSFCFLDIRSPGLGDTAMYLCATSRGGPRETQYFGPGTRLLVL.

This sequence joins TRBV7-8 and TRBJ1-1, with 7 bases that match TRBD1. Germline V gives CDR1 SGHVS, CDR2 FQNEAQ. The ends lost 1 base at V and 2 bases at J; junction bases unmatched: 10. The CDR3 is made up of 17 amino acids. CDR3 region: CASSLDGRGTSNTEAFF. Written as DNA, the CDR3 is TGTGCCAGCAGCTTAGACGGCAGGGGGACTTCTAACACTGAAGCTTTCTTT.

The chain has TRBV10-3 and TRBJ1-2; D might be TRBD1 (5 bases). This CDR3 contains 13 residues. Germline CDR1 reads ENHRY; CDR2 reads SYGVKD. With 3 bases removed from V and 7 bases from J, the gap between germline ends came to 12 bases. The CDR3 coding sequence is TGTGCCATCAGTGAAGGAGGGGCAGGTGGCTACACCTTC. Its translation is CAISEGGAGGYTF.

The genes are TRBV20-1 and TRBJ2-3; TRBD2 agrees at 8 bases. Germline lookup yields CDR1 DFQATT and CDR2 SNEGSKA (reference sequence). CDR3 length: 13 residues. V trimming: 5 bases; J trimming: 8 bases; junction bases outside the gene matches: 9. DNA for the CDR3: TGCAGTGCTGGAAGGACTAGCCCTTCTACGCAGTATTTT. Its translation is CSAGRTSPSTQYF.

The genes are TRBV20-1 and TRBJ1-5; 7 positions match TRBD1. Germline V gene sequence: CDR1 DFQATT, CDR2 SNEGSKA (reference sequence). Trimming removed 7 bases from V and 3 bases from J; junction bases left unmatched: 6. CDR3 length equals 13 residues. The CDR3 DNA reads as TGCAGTGGGCAGGGACAGTCCAATCAGCCCCAGCATTTT. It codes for CSGQGQSNQPQHF.

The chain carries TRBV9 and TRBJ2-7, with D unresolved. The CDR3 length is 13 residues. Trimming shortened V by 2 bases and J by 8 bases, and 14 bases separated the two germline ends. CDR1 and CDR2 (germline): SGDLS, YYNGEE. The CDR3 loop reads CASSVRFDGKQYF. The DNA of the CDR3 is TGTGCCAGCAGCGTCCGTTTTGATGGAAAGCAGTACTTC.

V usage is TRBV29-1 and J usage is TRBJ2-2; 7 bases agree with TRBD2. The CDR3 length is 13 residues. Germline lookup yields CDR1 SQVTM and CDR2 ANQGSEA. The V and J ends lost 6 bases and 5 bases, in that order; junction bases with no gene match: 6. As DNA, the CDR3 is TGCAGCGTGGGGGGGGGAGTGACCGGGGAGCTGTTTTTT. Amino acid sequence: CSVGGGVTGELFF.

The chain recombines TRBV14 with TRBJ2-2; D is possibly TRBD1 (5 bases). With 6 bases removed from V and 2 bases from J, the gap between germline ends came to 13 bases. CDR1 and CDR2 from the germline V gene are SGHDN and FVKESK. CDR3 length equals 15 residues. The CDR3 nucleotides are TGTGCCAGCAGGCCTCTGACAGATAACACCGGGGAGCTGTTTTTT. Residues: CASRPLTDNTGELFF.

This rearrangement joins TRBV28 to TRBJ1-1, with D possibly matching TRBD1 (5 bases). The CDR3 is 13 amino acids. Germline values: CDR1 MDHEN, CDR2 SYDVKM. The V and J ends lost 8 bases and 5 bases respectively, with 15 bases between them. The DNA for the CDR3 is TGTGCCAGCCGTCTTAGGGGTGGGACTGAAGCTTTCTTT. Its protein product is CASRLRGGTEAFF.

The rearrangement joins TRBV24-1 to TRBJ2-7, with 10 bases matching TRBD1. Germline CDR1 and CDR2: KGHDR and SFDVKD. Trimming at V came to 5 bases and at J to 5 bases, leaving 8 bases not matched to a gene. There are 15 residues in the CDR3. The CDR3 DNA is TGTGCCACCAGTGCTGGGGACAGGGGCGCCGACGAGCAGTACTTC. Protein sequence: CATSAGDRGADEQYF.

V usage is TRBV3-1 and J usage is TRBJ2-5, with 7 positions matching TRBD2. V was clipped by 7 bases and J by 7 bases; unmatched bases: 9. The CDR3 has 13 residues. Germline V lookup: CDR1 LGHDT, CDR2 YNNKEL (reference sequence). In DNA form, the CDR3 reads TGTGCCAGCATCCCGAACGGCGGGGGGACCCAGTACTTC. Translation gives CASIPNGGGTQYF.

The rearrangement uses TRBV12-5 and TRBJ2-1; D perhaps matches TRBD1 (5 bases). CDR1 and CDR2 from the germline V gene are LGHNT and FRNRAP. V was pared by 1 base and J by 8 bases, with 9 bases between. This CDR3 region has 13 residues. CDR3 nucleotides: TGTGCTAGTGGTTTGGAGACAGTGGATGAGCAGTTCTTC. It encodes CASGLETVDEQFF. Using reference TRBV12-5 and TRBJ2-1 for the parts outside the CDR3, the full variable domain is DARVTQTPRHKVTEMGQEVTMRCQPILGHNTVFWYRQTMMQGLELLAYFRNRAPLDDSGMPKDRFSAEMPDATLATLKIQPSEPRDSAVYFCASGLETVDEQFFGPGTRLTVL.

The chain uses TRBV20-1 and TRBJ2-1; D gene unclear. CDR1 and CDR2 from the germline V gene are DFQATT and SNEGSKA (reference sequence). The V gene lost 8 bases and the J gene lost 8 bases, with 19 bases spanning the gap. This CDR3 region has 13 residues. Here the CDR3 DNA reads TGCAGTCCCAAAAGGCCGATTAGAGATGAGCAGTTCTTC. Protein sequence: CSPKRPIRDEQFF.

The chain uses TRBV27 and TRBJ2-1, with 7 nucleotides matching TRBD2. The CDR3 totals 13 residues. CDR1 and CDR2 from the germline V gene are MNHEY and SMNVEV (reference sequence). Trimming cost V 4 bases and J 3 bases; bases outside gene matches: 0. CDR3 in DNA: TGTGCCAGCAGTTGGACTAGCTACAATGAGCAGTTCTTC. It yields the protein CASSWTSYNEQFF.

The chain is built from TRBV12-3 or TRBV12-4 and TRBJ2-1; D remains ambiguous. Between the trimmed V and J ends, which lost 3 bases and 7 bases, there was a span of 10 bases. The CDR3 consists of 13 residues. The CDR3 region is CASSFSRLNEQFF. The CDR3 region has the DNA TGTGCCAGCAGTTTTTCACGGCTTAATGAGCAGTTCTTC.

The CDR3 loop reads CASSLPVPQPQHF. The CDR3 nucleotides read TGTGCCAGCAGTTTGCCGGTCCCTCAGCCCCAGCATTTT. The chain combines TRBV28 with TRBJ1-5; D gene ambiguous. V was trimmed by 3 bases and J by 6 bases, leaving 9 bases between them. This CDR3 region has 13 residues. Per the germline V gene, CDR1 is MDHEN and CDR2 is SYDVKM.

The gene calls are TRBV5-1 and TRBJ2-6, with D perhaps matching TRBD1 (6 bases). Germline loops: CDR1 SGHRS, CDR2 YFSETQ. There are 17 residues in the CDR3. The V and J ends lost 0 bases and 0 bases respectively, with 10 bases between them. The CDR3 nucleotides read TGCGCCAGCAGCTTGGAGACAGGTTCCTCTGGGGCCAACGTCCTGACTTTC. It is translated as CASSLETGSSGANVLTF.

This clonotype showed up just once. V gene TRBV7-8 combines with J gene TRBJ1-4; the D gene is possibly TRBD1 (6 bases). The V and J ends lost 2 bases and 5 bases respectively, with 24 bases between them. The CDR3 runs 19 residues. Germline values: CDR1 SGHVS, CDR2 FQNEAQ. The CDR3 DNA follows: TGTGCCAGCAGCTTAAACAGGGCCTCTCCCTCGGTTTTCAATGAAAAACTGTTTTTT. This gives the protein CASSLNRASPSVFNEKLFF.

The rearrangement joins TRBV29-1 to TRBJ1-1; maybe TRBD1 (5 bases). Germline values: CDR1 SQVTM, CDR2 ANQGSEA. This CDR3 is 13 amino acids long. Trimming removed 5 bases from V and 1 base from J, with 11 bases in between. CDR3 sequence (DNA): TGCAGCGTTCACAGGTACGAGAACACTGAAGCTTTCTTT. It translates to CSVHRYENTEAFF.

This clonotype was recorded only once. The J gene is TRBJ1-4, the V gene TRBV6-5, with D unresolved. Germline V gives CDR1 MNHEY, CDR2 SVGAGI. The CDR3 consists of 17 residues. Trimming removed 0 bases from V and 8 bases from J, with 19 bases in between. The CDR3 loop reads CASSYSLLGGNSEKLFF. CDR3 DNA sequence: TGTGCCAGCAGTTACTCGTTACTGGGAGGGAATAGCGAAAAACTGTTTTTT.

The CDR3 nucleotides read TGTGCCAGCAGCGACGATACCTATGGCTACACCTTC. Its translation: CASSDDTYGYTF. V gene TRBV3-1 combines with J gene TRBJ1-2; D gene ambiguous. V was clipped by 5 bases and J by 4 bases, with 8 bases between them. This CDR3 region has 12 residues. Germline V CDR1 and CDR2: LGHDT, YNNKEL (reference sequence).

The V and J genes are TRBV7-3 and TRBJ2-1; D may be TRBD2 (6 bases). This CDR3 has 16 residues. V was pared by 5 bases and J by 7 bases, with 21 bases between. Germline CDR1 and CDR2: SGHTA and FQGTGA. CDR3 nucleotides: TGTGCCAGCAGCCTCCGACTAGTTAGAAGGAAGAATGAGCAGTTCTTC. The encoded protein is CASSLRLVRRKNEQFF.

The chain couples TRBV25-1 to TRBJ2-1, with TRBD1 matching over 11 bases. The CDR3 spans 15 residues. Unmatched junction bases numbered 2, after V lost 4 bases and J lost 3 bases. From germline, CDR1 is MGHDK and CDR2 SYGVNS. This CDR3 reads CASSAGTGGYNEQFF. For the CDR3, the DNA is TGTGCCAGCAGTGCCGGGACAGGGGGCTACAATGAGCAGTTCTTC.